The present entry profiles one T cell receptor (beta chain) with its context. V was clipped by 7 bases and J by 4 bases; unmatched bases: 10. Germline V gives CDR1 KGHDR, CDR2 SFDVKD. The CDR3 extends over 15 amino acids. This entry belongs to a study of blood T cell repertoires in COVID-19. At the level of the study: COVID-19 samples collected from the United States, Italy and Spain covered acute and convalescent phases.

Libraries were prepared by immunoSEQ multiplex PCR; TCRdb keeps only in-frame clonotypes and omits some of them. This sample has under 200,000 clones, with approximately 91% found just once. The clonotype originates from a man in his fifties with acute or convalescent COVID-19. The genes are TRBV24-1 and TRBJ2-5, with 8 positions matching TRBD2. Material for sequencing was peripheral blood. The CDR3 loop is CATSTQSGGGETQYF. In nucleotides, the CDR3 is TGTGCCACCAGCACCCAAAGCGGGGGAGGAGAGACCCAGTACTTC.